The clone carrying this TCR beta chain was found many times. These data are taken from a study of spatial heterogeneity in lung cancer. Each CDR3 protein is one row after TCRdb ran MiXCR on the 5' RACE reads. The repertoire holds about 8,400 distinct CDR3 sequences, about 9.6% seen once, with less than 30% in the top ten. Time point here: sample taken at primary tumor resection. Sequencing covered unsorted whole RNA taken from tumor, nontumor lung or frozen PBMC. The receptor was derived from a male donor with early-stage non-small cell lung cancer. The sequencing here drew on normal lung tissue next to the tumor, taken at surgery.

In nucleotides, the CDR3 is TGTGCCAGCACCCCGGGGGTCTACTACGAGCAGTACTTC. It yields the protein CASTPGVYYEQYF. The chain recombines TRBV6-1 with TRBJ2-7; maybe TRBD2 (6 bases). Deletions cut 7 bases from V and 3 bases from J, with 13 bases between. There are 13 residues in the CDR3. CDR1 is MNHNS and CDR2 is SASEGT in the germline V gene.